In its sample, the clone carrying this TCR beta chain was seen once. The protocol was immunoSEQ multiplex PCR, while the TCRdb copy is restricted to in-frame clones and leaves out a portion. The sample holds about 75,000 clones; 80% to 90% are singletons and the top ten take around 0.59%. These data belong to a study of CD4 T cell repertoires in COVID-19. Study at large: Relabeled CFSE-low cells, IL-2-expanded for under eleven days, met spikes from other coronaviruses.

J was trimmed by 4 bases and V by 3 bases; bases with no gene match: 13. Germline V CDR1 and CDR2: SGHRS, YFSETQ. This CDR3 contains 19 residues. This rearrangement joins TRBV5-1 to TRBJ2-2, with 12 bases matching TRBD2. This TCR was sampled from a human donor who had COVID-19. The source was CD4+ T cells from peripheral blood, collected after recovery from COVID-19. CDR3: CASSSGASGGAPGTGELFF. Here the CDR3 DNA reads TGCGCCAGCAGCTCAGGGGCTAGCGGGGGGGCTCCGGGCACCGGGGAGCTGTTTTTT. Drawing the rest from reference TRBV5-1 and TRBJ2-2, the complete variable domain is KAGVTQTPRYLIKTRGQQVTLSCSPISGHRSVSWYQQTPGQGLQFLFEYFSETQRNKGNFPGRFSGRQFSNSRSEMNVSTLELGDSALYLCASSSGASGGAPGTGELFFGEGSRLTVL.